This T cell receptor beta chain was documented in a study of blood T cell repertoires in COVID-19. Authors' methods: How many nucleated cells were present was estimated from reference gene primer amplification. Measured with immunoSEQ multiplex PCR; TCRdb has only the in-frame clones, and not every one. The D gene and trimming were derived from the DNA, and the V and J assignments and clone size from that table. The sample lists tens of thousands of clones, over 80% occurring once. The CDR3 runs to 16 residues. V was clipped by 2 bases and J by 7 bases; unmatched bases: 11. CDR1 and CDR2 (germline): MDHEN, SYDVKM.

The chain carries TRBV28 and TRBJ1-1; TRBD1 aligns across 9 bases. Sequencing was performed on peripheral blood. The origin of this receptor is a woman aged 55 to 70 with acute or convalescent COVID-19. CDR3 sequence: CASSLTSTGGRGEAFF. CDR3 DNA: TGTGCCAGCAGTTTAACTTCGACAGGGGGGCGGGGTGAAGCTTTCTTT. Full variable domain (missing parts from reference TRBV28 and TRBJ1-1): DVKVTQSSRYLVKRTGEKVFLECVQDMDHENMFWYRQDPGLGLRLIYFSYDVKMKEKGDIPEGYSVSREKKERFSLILESASTNQTSMYLCASSLTSTGGRGEAFFGQGTRLTVV.